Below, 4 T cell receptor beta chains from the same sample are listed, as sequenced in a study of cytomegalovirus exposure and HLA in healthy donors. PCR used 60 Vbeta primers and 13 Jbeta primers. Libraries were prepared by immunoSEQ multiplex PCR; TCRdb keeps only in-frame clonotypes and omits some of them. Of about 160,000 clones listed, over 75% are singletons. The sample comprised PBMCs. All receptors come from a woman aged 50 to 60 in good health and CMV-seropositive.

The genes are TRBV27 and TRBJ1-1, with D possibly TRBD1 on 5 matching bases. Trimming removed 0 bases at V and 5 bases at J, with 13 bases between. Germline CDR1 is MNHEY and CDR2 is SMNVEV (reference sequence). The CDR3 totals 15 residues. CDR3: CASSLSLRVFTEAFF. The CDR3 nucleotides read TGTGCCAGCAGTTTATCGCTCAGGGTGTTTACTGAAGCTTTCTTT.

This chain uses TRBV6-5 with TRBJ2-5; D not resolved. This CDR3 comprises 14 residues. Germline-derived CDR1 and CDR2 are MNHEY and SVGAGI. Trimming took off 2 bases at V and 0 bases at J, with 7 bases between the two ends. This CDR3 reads CASSYGQYQETQYF. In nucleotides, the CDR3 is TGTGCCAGCAGTTACGGGCAGTACCAAGAGACCCAGTACTTC.

The CDR3 reads CATSFQSGQGISGELFF. In DNA form, the CDR3 reads TGTGCCACCAGCTTCCAGTCAGGACAGGGGATTTCCGGGGAGCTGTTTTTT. The rearrangement links TRBV15 to TRBJ2-2; 9 bases are a match to TRBD1. Germline V gives CDR1 LNHNV, CDR2 YYDKDF (reference sequence). With 5 bases clipped from V and 6 bases from J, the junction kept 13 bases outside the gene matches. The CDR3 totals 17 residues.

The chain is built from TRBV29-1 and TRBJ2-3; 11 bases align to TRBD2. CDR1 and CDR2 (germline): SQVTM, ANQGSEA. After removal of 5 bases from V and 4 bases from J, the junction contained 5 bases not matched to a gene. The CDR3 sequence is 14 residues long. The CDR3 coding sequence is TGCAGCGTTTCCTCTAGCGGGAGGTCAGATACGCAGTATTTT. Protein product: CSVSSSGRSDTQYF.